The clone carrying this T cell receptor (beta chain) showed up many times. Its specificity is unknown. The cDNA was produced through 5'RACE with 10-nucleotide random UMIs. TCRdb re-derived calls from the 5' RACE reads in MiXCR, one entry per CDR3 protein. The data contain roughly 100,000 distinct CDR3 sequences, roughly a tenth of them singletons. Time point defined: longitudinal time-point 3. The data are from a study of neurological immune-mediated disorders. General study results and limits: TCR-beta repertoires seemed private in all groups, with no expanded CDR3 amino acid sequences shared.

The CDR3 has 15 residues. CDR1 is SEHNR, CDR2 FQNEAQ, per germline (reference sequence). The V gene end was trimmed by 3 bases and the J gene end by 4 bases; junction bases not matched to a gene: 7. The receptor was derived from a female donor with HTLV-1-associated myelopathy (HAM/TSP). The chain combines TRBV7-9 with TRBJ2-7; 9 bases line up with TRBD2. Sequences were obtained from PBMCs. CDR3 region: CASSFGGGANYEQYF. The CDR3 nucleotides read TGTGCCAGCAGCTTCGGCGGGGGGGCAAATTACGAGCAGTACTTC.